The 25 T cell receptor beta chains in this list originate from one sample, sequenced in a study of blood T cell repertoires in COVID-19. The protocol was immunoSEQ multiplex PCR, while the TCRdb copy is restricted to in-frame clones and leaves out a portion. The sample records about 140,000 clones, about 84% being singletons. Input material: PBMCs or T cells enriched from blood (not recorded which). The receptor source for this set is a woman aged 18-29 years who had been exposed to COVID-19.

The chain carries TRBV3-1 (or the pseudogene TRBV3-2) and TRBJ2-7; 12 positions match TRBD2. This CDR3 has 14 amino acids. With 6 bases clipped from V and 6 bases from J, the junction kept 6 bases outside the gene matches. Germline assignment: CDR1 LGHDT and CDR2 YNNKEL (reference sequence). In DNA form, the CDR3 reads TGTGCCAGCAGTCCGACTAGCGGGAGCTCCGAGCAGTACTTC. Its translation is CASSPTSGSSEQYF.

The chain couples TRBV19 to TRBJ2-3, with a possible D match to TRBD2 (6 bases). The CDR3 is made up of 13 amino acids. Germline values: CDR1 LNHDA, CDR2 SQIVND (reference sequence). Trimming removed 6 bases at V and 1 base at J, with 8 bases between. As DNA, the CDR3 is TGTGCCAGTAGAAGGGAGGGCACAGATACGCAGTATTTT. It codes for CASRREGTDTQYF. The variable domain in full, with the rest retrieved from reference TRBV19 and TRBJ2-3, is DGGITQSPKYLFRKEGQNVTLSCEQNLNHDAMYWYRQDPGQGLRLIYYSQIVNDFQKGDIAEGYSVSREKKESFPLTVTSAQKNPTAFYLCASRREGTDTQYFGPGTRLTVL.

This sequence joins TRBV19 and TRBJ1-2, with no clear D. The CDR3 is made up of 14 amino acids. Trimming shortened V by 4 bases and J by 9 bases, and 18 bases separated the two germline ends. CDR1 is LNHDA, CDR2 SQIVND, per germline (reference sequence). The DNA of the CDR3 is TGTGCCAGTAGTAGAGGAGGGAACCATGGTCGCTACACCTTC. Its protein is CASSRGGNHGRYTF. Drawing the rest from reference TRBV19 and TRBJ1-2, the complete variable domain is DGGITQSPKYLFRKEGQNVTLSCEQNLNHDAMYWYRQDPGQGLRLIYYSQIVNDFQKGDIAEGYSVSREKKESFPLTVTSAQKNPTAFYLCASSRGGNHGRYTFGSGTRLTVV.

This clone was seen just once. The chain links TRBV19 to TRBJ2-7; TRBD2 might be the D (6 bases). V was clipped by 6 bases and J by 6 bases, with 18 bases between them. The CDR3 runs 14 residues. The germline V gene encodes CDR1 LNHDA and CDR2 SQIVND (reference sequence). CDR3 in amino acids: CASRKEGGLSEQYF. DNA of the CDR3: TGTGCCAGTAGAAAAGAGGGAGGTCTCAGCGAGCAGTACTTC.

This clone has more than one count but fewer than ten. The V and J genes are TRBV13 and TRBJ2-2; possibly TRBD1 for D (6 bases). CDR1 is PRHDT, CDR2 FYEKMQ, per germline (reference sequence). V shed 9 bases and J shed 6 bases, with 11 bases lying between them. There are 12 residues in the CDR3. The chain's CDR3 is CASKQGPGELFF. The CDR3 region has the DNA TGTGCCAGTAAACAGGGTCCCGGGGAGCTGTTTTTT.

The V call is TRBV25-1, the J call TRBJ2-7; D might be TRBD2 (7 bases). Germline V gives CDR1 MGHDK, CDR2 SYGVNS. The CDR3 sequence is 15 residues long. V lost 5 bases and J 5 bases, leaving 19 bases between the germline ends. The CDR3 sequence is CASSPHPGGGHEQYF. The CDR3 bases are TGTGCCAGCAGTCCGCATCCGGGGGGCGGCCACGAGCAGTACTTC.

The rearrangement uses TRBV6-5 and TRBJ1-2; D is perhaps TRBD1 (5 bases). V lost 4 bases and J 5 bases, leaving 14 bases between the germline ends. This CDR3 comprises 14 residues. CDR1 MNHEY and CDR2 SVGAGI come from the germline V gene. For the CDR3, the DNA is TGTGCCAGCAGTTCTCTCCGGGGGGATTATGGCTACACCTTC. Its protein is CASSSLRGDYGYTF.

The J gene is TRBJ2-5, the V gene TRBV6-1; perhaps TRBD1 as D (5 bases). Germline values: CDR1 MNHNS, CDR2 SASEGT. This CDR3 is built from 16 residues. V dropped 0 bases and J dropped 3 bases, with 14 bases sitting between them. CDR3: CASSEARVTGKETQYF. The CDR3 DNA follows: TGTGCCAGCAGTGAAGCTCGGGTAACAGGAAAAGAGACCCAGTACTTC.

The chain has TRBV30 and TRBJ1-5, with a weak D call TRBD1 (5 bases). V lost 2 bases and J lost 2, with 13 bases in between. Germline CDR1 reads GTSNPN; CDR2 reads SVGIG (reference sequence). This CDR3 spans 15 amino acids. The CDR3 loop reads CAWSRPAGGNQPQHF. The CDR3 DNA is TGTGCCTGGAGTCGGCCAGCGGGGGGCAATCAGCCCCAGCATTTT.

This clone appeared a single time. This chain uses TRBV18 with TRBJ1-6, with 9 bases fitting TRBD1. V gave up 2 bases and J gave up 9 bases; unmatched junction bases: 2. The V gene's germline CDR1 is KGHSH and CDR2 LQKENI. The CDR3 is 14 residues long. DNA for the CDR3: TGTGCCAGCTCACCAATGGACAGGGGTTCACCCCTCCACTTT. It codes for CASSPMDRGSPLHF.

The rearrangement joins TRBV13 to TRBJ1-2, with 8 bases lining up with TRBD1. Germline CDR1 PRHDT, CDR2 FYEKMQ (reference sequence). The length of the CDR3 is 14 residues. Trimming cost V 5 bases and J 5 bases; bases outside gene matches: 7. This CDR3 is CASSPDRGGYGYTF. DNA of the CDR3: TGTGCCAGCAGCCCCGACAGGGGCGGGTATGGCTACACCTTC.

DNA of the CDR3: TGTGCCAGCAGTTACGCAGGAAGAGGGACAAATGAGCAGTTCTTC. This gives the protein CASSYAGRGTNEQFF. This chain connects TRBV27 to TRBJ2-1; D is perhaps TRBD1 (6 bases). Trimming left V 4 bases short and J 7 bases short, with 17 bases between. Germline assignment: CDR1 MNHEY and CDR2 SMNVEV (reference sequence). The CDR3 has 15 residues.

This clone is a singleton in its sample. The J gene is TRBJ2-5, the V gene TRBV7-3; 7 bases are a match to TRBD2. The CDR3 extends over 15 amino acids. Unmatched junction bases numbered 12, after V lost 4 bases and J lost 7 bases. Germline-derived CDR1 and CDR2 are SGHTA and FQGTGA. The CDR3 nucleotides are TGTGCCAGCAGCTCGGAGGGAGGGAGCGGAGTGACCCAGTACTTC. This codes for CASSSEGGSGVTQYF.

The gene calls are TRBV23-1 and TRBJ1-5; unclear D gene. TRBV23-1 is assigned to the ORF class and has an uncertain function. Trimming removed 0 bases at V and 1 base at J, with 7 bases between. The length of the CDR3 is 15 residues. CDR3 nucleotide sequence: TGCGCCAGCAGTCAATCGGAGGGAAGCAATCAGCCCCAGCATTTT. Translated: CASSQSEGSNQPQHF.

The chain uses TRBV4-1 and TRBJ2-3; TRBD2 matches at 8 bases. This CDR3 is 15 amino acids long. V shed 1 base and J 6 bases; nucleotides not matched to a gene: 6. Germline V CDR1 and CDR2: MGHRA, YSYEKL. CDR3 bases: TGCGCCAGCAGCCAAGCCAGCGGGAGTTGGGATACGCAGTATTTT. It translates to CASSQASGSWDTQYF.

V usage is TRBV14 and J usage is TRBJ2-7, with a possible D match to TRBD1 (6 bases). CDR3 length: 14 amino acids. Germline assignment: CDR1 SGHDN and CDR2 FVKESK. V lost 5 bases and J 6 bases, leaving 17 bases between the germline ends. As DNA, the CDR3 is TGTGCCAGCAGCAGGGGGAACTGGGTCGCCGAGCAGTACTTC. Its translation: CASSRGNWVAEQYF.

The chain uses TRBV4-1 and TRBJ1-2, with a possible D match to TRBD1 (6 bases). The ends were cut back, 2 bases at V and 1 base at J, with 8 bases in the middle. Germline-derived CDR1 and CDR2 are MGHRA and YSYEKL. CDR3 size: 14 residues. Here the CDR3 reads CASSQTGSNYGYTF. CDR3 nucleotide sequence: TGCGCCAGCAGCCAAACAGGGAGTAACTATGGCTACACCTTC.

V is TRBV29-1 and J is TRBJ2-7; 9 nucleotides align to TRBD1. Per germline, CDR1 SQVTM and CDR2 ANQGSEA. V shed 1 base and J 2 bases; nucleotides not matched to a gene: 12. The CDR3 covers 17 residues. The CDR3 protein is CSVEGLGHRGRPYEQYF. CDR3 DNA: TGCAGCGTTGAAGGGTTGGGCCACAGGGGGCGTCCCTACGAGCAGTACTTC.

The chain is built from TRBV7-2 and TRBJ1-1; D may be TRBD1 (6 bases). CDR1 and CDR2 (germline): SGHTA, FQGNSA. The CDR3 totals 14 residues. V was clipped by 4 bases and J by 0 bases, with 9 bases between them. DNA for the CDR3: TGTGCCAGCAGCTATGGACAGCTGAACACTGAAGCTTTCTTT. This sequence encodes CASSYGQLNTEAFF.

The rearrangement joins TRBV30 to TRBJ1-2; no clear D gene. This CDR3 comprises 13 residues. The germline V gene has CDR1 GTSNPN and CDR2 SVGIG (reference sequence). The V end was cut by 7 bases, the J end by 8 bases, with 20 bases between. CDR3 residues: CASWASLNGGYTF. In nucleotides, the CDR3 is TGTGCCTCCTGGGCCTCCCTAAATGGAGGCTACACCTTC.

V usage is TRBV7-2 and J usage is TRBJ1-5, with a weak D call TRBD1 (6 bases). The germline CDR1 and CDR2 sequences are SGHTA and FQGNSA. Trimming removed 2 bases from V and 0 bases from J, with 17 bases in between. This CDR3 comprises 18 residues. Here the CDR3 DNA reads TGTGCCAGCAGCTTACGTCAGGACAGAATTCATAGCAATCAGCCCCAGCATTTT. It specifies CASSLRQDRIHSNQPQHF. The whole variable domain, remainder taken from reference TRBV7-2 and TRBJ1-5, is GAGVSQSPSNKVTEKGKDVELRCDPISGHTALYWYRQSLGQGLEFLIYFQGNSAPDKSGLPSDRFSAERTGGSVSTLTIQRTQQEDSAVYLCASSLRQDRIHSNQPQHFGDGTRLSIL.

The chain links TRBV2 to TRBJ2-7; 10 bases align to TRBD1. V lost 1 base to trimming and J lost 4 bases; unmatched junction nucleotides: 4. The CDR3 extends over 15 amino acids. Germline values: CDR1 SNHLY, CDR2 FYNNEI. Here the CDR3 DNA reads TGTGCCAGCAGTGAAGGGGGACAGGGGTGGTACGAGCAGTACTTC. Protein product: CASSEGGQGWYEQYF.

The V gene is TRBV7-9, the J gene TRBJ1-1; 7 positions match TRBD1. V was pared by 3 bases and J by 1 base, with 11 bases of the junction left unmatched. Germline CDR1 and CDR2: SEHNR and FQNEAQ (reference sequence). The length of the CDR3 is 17 residues. CDR3 sequence: CASSLPRDRIENTEAFF. CDR3 nucleotides: TGTGCCAGCAGCTTGCCCCGGGACAGAATAGAGAACACTGAAGCTTTCTTT.

The sample holds one count of this clone. The chain recombines TRBV28 with TRBJ1-5; TRBD1 matches at 9 bases. The CDR3 has 16 amino acids. The germline gives CDR1 MDHEN, CDR2 SYDVKM. V shed 5 bases and J 7 bases; nucleotides not matched to a gene: 12. The CDR3 is CASSLPGQGAWQPQHF. The CDR3, as DNA: TGTGCCAGCAGTCTACCGGGACAGGGAGCTTGGCAGCCCCAGCATTTT.

This sequence joins TRBV9 and TRBJ1-3; possibly TRBD1 for D (5 bases). The length of the CDR3 is 15 residues. CDR1 and CDR2 (germline): SGDLS, YYNGEE. V was trimmed by 5 bases and J by 2 bases, leaving 14 bases between them. The CDR3 bases are TGTGCCAGCAGTCCCGGGGGGGTGACTGGAAACACCATATATTTT. This gives the protein CASSPGGVTGNTIYF.